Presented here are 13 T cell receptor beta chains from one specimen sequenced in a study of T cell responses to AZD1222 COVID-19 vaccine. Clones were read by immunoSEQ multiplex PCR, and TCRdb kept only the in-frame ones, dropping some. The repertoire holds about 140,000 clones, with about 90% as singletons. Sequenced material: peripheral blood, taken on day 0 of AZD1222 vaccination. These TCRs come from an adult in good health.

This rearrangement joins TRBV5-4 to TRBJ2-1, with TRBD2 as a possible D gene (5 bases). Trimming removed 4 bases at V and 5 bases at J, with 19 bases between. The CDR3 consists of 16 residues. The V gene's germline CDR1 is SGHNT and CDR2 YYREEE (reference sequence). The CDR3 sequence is CASSPDAAPGNNEQFF. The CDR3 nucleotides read TGTGCCAGCAGCCCTGACGCTGCCCCCGGGAACAATGAGCAGTTCTTC.

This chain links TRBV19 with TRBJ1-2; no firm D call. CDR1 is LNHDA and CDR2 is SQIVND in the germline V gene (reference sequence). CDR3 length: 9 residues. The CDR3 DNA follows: TGTCGAACCATCTATGGCTACACCTTC. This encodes CRTIYGYTF.

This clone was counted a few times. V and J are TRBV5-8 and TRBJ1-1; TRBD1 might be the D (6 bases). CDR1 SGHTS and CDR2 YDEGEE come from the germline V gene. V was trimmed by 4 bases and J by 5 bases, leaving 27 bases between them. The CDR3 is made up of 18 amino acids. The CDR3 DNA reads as TGTGCCAGCAGCCCGAAGCCGGGGACATATCCCTTAAAGACTGAAGCTTTCTTT. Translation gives CASSPKPGTYPLKTEAFF.

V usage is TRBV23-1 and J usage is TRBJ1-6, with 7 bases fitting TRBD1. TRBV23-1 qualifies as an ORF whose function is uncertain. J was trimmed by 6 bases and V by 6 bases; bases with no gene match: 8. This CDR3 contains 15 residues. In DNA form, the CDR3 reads TGCGCCAGCAGGGGGAGGACAGGCTTTAATTCACCCCTCCACTTT. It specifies CASRGRTGFNSPLHF.

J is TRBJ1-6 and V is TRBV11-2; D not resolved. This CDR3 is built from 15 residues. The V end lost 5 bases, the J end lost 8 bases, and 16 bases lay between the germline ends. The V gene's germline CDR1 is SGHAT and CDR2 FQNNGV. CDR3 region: CASSGPASTDSPLHF. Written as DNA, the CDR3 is TGTGCCAGCAGCGGTCCGGCCTCCACAGATTCACCCCTCCACTTT. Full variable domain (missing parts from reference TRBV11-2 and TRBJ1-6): EAGVAQSPRYKIIEKRQSVAFWCNPISGHATLYWYQQILGQGPKLLIQFQNNGVVDDSQLPKDRFSAERLKGVDSTLKIQPAKLEDSAVYLCASSGPASTDSPLHFGNGTRLTVT.

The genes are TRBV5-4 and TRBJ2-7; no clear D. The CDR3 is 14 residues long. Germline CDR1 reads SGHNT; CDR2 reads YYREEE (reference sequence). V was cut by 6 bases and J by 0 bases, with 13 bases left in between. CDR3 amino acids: CASTKNPDSYEQYF. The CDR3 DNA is TGTGCCAGCACCAAGAACCCCGACTCCTACGAGCAGTACTTC.

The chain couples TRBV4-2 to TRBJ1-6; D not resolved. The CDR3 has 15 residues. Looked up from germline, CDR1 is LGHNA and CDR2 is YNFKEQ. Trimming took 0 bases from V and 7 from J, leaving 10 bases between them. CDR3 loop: CASSQDPGSNSPLHF. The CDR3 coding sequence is TGTGCCAGCAGCCAAGACCCGGGTTCCAATTCACCCCTCCACTTT.

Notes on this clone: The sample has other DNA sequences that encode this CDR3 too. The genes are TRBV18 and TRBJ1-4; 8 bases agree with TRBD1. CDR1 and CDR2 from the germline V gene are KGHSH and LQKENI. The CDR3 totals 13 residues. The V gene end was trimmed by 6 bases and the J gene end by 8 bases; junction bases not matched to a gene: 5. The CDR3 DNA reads TGTGCCAGCTCGCCGGGACAGGACGAAAAACTGTTTTTT. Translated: CASSPGQDEKLFF. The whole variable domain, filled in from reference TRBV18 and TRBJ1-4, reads NAGVMQNPRHLVRRRGQEARLRCSPMKGHSHVYWYRQLPEEGLKFMVYLQKENIIDESGMPKERFSAEFPKEGPSILRIQQVVRGDSAAYFCASSPGQDEKLFFGSGTQLSVL.

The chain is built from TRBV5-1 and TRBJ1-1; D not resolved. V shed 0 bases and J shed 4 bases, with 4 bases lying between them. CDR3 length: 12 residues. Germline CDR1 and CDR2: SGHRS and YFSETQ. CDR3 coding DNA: TGCGCCAGCAGCTTGGGGGCCACTGAAGCTTTCTTT. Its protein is CASSLGATEAFF.

DNA for the CDR3: TGTGCCAGCAGCTTGAGTTCCCTCTTACTAGCGGGGGGGCTCACAGATACGCAGTATTTT. Translating gives CASSLSSLLLAGGLTDTQYF. The genes are TRBV5-5 and TRBJ2-3; 13 bases align to TRBD2. V lost 1 base to trimming and J lost 2 bases; unmatched junction nucleotides: 13. The V gene's germline CDR1 is SGHKS and CDR2 YYEKEE (reference sequence). The CDR3 has 20 amino acids.

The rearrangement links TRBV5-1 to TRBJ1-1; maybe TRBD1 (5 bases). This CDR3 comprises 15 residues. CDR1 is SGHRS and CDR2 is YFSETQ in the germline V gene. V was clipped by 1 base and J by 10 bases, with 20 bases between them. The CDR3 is CASSLRAGTELGAFF. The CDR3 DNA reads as TGCGCCAGCAGCTTGCGGGCCGGGACGGAACTGGGAGCTTTCTTT.

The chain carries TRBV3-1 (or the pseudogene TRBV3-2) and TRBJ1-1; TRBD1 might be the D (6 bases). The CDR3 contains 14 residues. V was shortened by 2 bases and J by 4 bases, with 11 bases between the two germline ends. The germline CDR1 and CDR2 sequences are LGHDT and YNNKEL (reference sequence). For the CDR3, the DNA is TGTGCCAGCAGCCAAATACAGGGCCCCACTGAAGCTTTCTTT. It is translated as CASSQIQGPTEAFF.

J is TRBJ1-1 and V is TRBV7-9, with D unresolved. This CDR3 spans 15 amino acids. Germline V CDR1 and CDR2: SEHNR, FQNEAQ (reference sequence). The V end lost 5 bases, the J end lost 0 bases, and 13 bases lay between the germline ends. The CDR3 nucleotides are TGTGCCAGCAGCCCCTTGGGTCTCATGAACACTGAAGCTTTCTTT. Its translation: CASSPLGLMNTEAFF. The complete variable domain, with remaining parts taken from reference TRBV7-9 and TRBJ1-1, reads DTGVSQNPRHKITKRGQNVTFRCDPISEHNRLYWYRQTLGQGPEFLTYFQNEAQLEKSRLLSDRFSAERPKGSFSTLEIQRTEQGDSAMYLCASSPLGLMNTEAFFGQGTRLTVV.